Shown below are 16 T cell receptor beta chains from a single sample sequenced in a study of human T cells and chemical hapten exposure. MiXCR was run by TCRdb on the RACE reads, yielding one entry per CDR3 protein. The sample includes tens of thousands of distinct CDR3 sequences, about 11% of them seen just once. The time point is: patch test 1, 2 weeks after DPC sensitization. Treatment noted: therapeutic diphenylcyclopropenone sensitization with weekly scalp DPC. Here the sequenced sample was whole blood, taken in connection with sensitization to the hapten diphenylcyclopropenone (DPC). The receptor set was obtained from a woman in her forties or fifties with alopecia areata. Some clones in this sample may be carry-over from other donors' samples.

The table lists this clonotype with a few counts. V is TRBV30 and J is TRBJ1-1; D remains unclear. The CDR3 has 15 amino acids. CDR1 and CDR2 (germline): GTSNPN, SVGIG (reference sequence). The V end lost 2 bases, the J end lost 1 base, and 14 bases lay between the germline ends. In nucleotides, the CDR3 is TGTGCCTGGAGTATGGCTAGGTCAGGGAACACTGAAGCTTTCTTT. Amino acids: CAWSMARSGNTEAFF. Supplemented by reference TRBV30 and TRBJ1-1, the full variable domain reads SQTIHQWPATLVQPVGSPLSLECTVEGTSNPNLYWYRQAAGRGLQLLFYSVGIGQISSEVPQNLSASRPQDRQFILSSKKLLLSDSGFYLCAWSMARSGNTEAFFGQGTRLTVV.

This clonotype came up a few times. The V and J genes are TRBV7-2 and TRBJ2-3; 11 bases align to TRBD2. This CDR3 is built from 16 residues. Germline V gene data show CDR1 as SGHTA and CDR2 as FQGNSA. The V segment lost 5 bases and the J segment 5 bases; nucleotides outside the gene matches: 9. Here the CDR3 reads CASSPELAGAKDTQYF. For the CDR3, the DNA is TGTGCCAGCAGCCCCGAACTAGCGGGGGCTAAAGATACGCAGTATTTT.

This clonotype has at least ten counts. The chain has TRBV6-6 and TRBJ2-7; D is perhaps TRBD2 (5 bases). The CDR3 has 12 amino acids. V was cut by 6 bases and J by 5 bases, with 11 bases left in between. CDR1 is MNHNY and CDR2 is SVGAGI in the germline V gene (reference sequence). The CDR3 DNA reads as TGTGCCAGCAGCCCTAGCTTACACGAGCAGTACTTC. Translating it yields CASSPSLHEQYF.

To note about this clonotype: Given a much more abundant clone one base away, this may be a read error. V usage is TRBV29-1 and J usage is TRBJ2-3, with 8 positions matching TRBD2. The CDR3 consists of 14 residues. The germline gives CDR1 SQVTM, CDR2 ANQGSEA. CDR3 region: CTFLGGGFTDTHYF. CDR3 nucleotide sequence: TGCACCTTCTTGGGCGGGGGGTTCACAGATACGCACTATTTT.

This clonotype was recorded at least ten times. This chain links TRBV18 with TRBJ2-7; D is perhaps TRBD2 (6 bases). V dropped 3 bases and J dropped 3 bases, with 12 bases sitting between them. The CDR3 spans 14 residues. Germline lookup yields CDR1 KGHSH and CDR2 LQKENI. CDR3 sequence: CASSPEGLGYEQYF. In nucleotides, the CDR3 is TGTGCCAGCTCACCGGAGGGTTTGGGCTACGAGCAGTACTTC.

The chain is built from TRBV6-1 and TRBJ1-4; 8 nucleotides agree with TRBD1. This CDR3 is built from 14 residues. Trimming at V came to 4 bases and at J to 8 bases, leaving 6 bases not matched to a gene. In germline, CDR1 is MNHNS, CDR2 SASEGT. CDR3 coding DNA: TGTGCCAGCAGTGGGACAGGGACAGGAGAAAAACTGTTTTTT. It codes for CASSGTGTGEKLFF.

This clonotype was observed at least ten times. J is TRBJ2-3 and V is TRBV20-1; 12 bases align to TRBD1. Germline CDR1 reads DFQATT; CDR2 reads SNEGSKA (reference sequence). This CDR3 comprises 17 residues. The J segment lost 2 bases and the V segment lost 5 bases, leaving 11 bases of the junction unmatched. The CDR3: CSAFFQGQGAPTDTQYF. DNA of the CDR3: TGCAGTGCTTTTTTTCAGGGACAGGGGGCCCCCACAGATACGCAGTATTTT.

Only a few counts were recorded for this clonotype. The rearrangement joins TRBV20-1 to TRBJ1-5; weak D call: TRBD1 (6 bases). Per the germline V gene, CDR1 is DFQATT and CDR2 is SNEGSKA (reference sequence). The germline V and J ends were trimmed by 1 base and 0 bases, with 10 bases remaining between them. The CDR3 spans 15 residues. The CDR3 here is CSARAGASSNQPQHF. In nucleotides, the CDR3 is TGCAGTGCTAGAGCGGGGGCGTCTAGCAATCAGCCCCAGCATTTT.

The chain joins TRBV29-1 to TRBJ1-1; D is unclear. The V end was cut by 7 bases, the J end by 8 bases, with 14 bases between. Germline loops: CDR1 SQVTM, CDR2 ANQGSEA. The CDR3 runs to 11 residues. The CDR3 sequence: CSGKDPVEAFF. DNA of the CDR3: TGCAGCGGCAAGGACCCTGTGGAAGCTTTCTTT.

This clonotype was counted ten times or more. The chain joins TRBV6-4 to TRBJ1-1, with a tentative D call TRBD1 (6 bases). Germline V gives CDR1 MRHNA, CDR2 SNTAGT. The ends were cut back, 1 base at V and 6 bases at J, with 15 bases in the middle. The CDR3 has 15 amino acids. The CDR3 nucleotides are TGTGCCAGCAGTGACTTTTTAACAGGGAGCCCTGAAGCTTTCTTT. Translated, it gives CASSDFLTGSPEAFF.

This clonotype occurred a few times. The genes are TRBV20-1 and TRBJ1-6; D unresolved. Germline V gives CDR1 DFQATT, CDR2 SNEGSKA (reference sequence). Trimming shortened V by 4 bases and J by 0 bases, and 13 bases separated the two germline ends. The CDR3 consists of 16 residues. The CDR3 bases are TGCAGTGCTACCCGAGAGAGGAGCTCCTATAATTCACCCCTCCACTTT. Amino acid sequence: CSATRERSSYNSPLHF.

This clonotype was observed at least ten times. The rearrangement joins TRBV20-1 to TRBJ1-1, with D perhaps TRBD1 (5 bases). Germline V gene data show CDR1 as DFQATT and CDR2 as SNEGSKA (reference sequence). CDR3 length: 14 amino acids. With 6 bases removed from V and 5 bases from J, the gap between germline ends came to 19 bases. The DNA of the CDR3 is TGCAGTGCCAGCCGGGACGGGAGGGGAACTGAAGCTTTCTTT. Translated: CSASRDGRGTEAFF.

There are many counts of this clonotype. The chain joins TRBV7-2 to TRBJ2-5; 10 positions match TRBD2. This CDR3 is built from 16 residues. CDR1 and CDR2 (germline): SGHTA, FQGNSA. The V gene end was trimmed by 7 bases and the J gene end by 5 bases; junction bases not matched to a gene: 13. CDR3 in DNA: TGTGCCAGCACACTTGGCCTAGCGGGGGCCGCGGAGACCCAGTACTTC. Residues: CASTLGLAGAAETQYF.

This clonotype has more than one count but fewer than ten. The CDR3: CASSWDGQTNEKLFF. CDR3 sequence (DNA): TGTGCCAGCAGCTGGGACGGGCAAACTAATGAAAAACTGTTTTTT. This chain uses TRBV7-2 with TRBJ1-4; tentatively, D is TRBD1 (5 bases). Trimming removed 4 bases from V and 1 base from J, with 10 bases in between. This CDR3 contains 15 residues. Germline loops: CDR1 SGHTA, CDR2 FQGNSA. Supplemented by reference TRBV7-2 and TRBJ1-4, the full variable domain reads GAGVSQSPSNKVTEKGKDVELRCDPISGHTALYWYRQSLGQGLEFLIYFQGNSAPDKSGLPSDRFSAERTGGSVSTLTIQRTQQEDSAVYLCASSWDGQTNEKLFFGSGTQLSVL.

This clonotype was seen at least ten times. The V gene is TRBV2, the J gene TRBJ2-6; D not resolved. V was trimmed by 2 bases and J by 7 bases, leaving 9 bases between them. Germline V gives CDR1 SNHLY, CDR2 FYNNEI. CDR3 length equals 14 residues. The CDR3 is CASSERTAANVLTF. CDR3 DNA: TGTGCCAGCAGTGAAAGAACAGCCGCCAACGTCCTGACTTTC.

This clonotype was counted ten times or more. The chain recombines TRBV20-1 with TRBJ2-7; 7 nucleotides align to TRBD2. CDR3 size: 12 residues. Looked up from germline, CDR1 is DFQATT and CDR2 is SNEGSKA (reference sequence). Unmatched junction bases numbered 8, after V lost 5 bases and J lost 7 bases. The CDR3 loop reads CSAQERDREQYF. The CDR3 coding sequence is TGCAGTGCTCAAGAGCGGGATAGGGAGCAGTACTTC.